Given below is one TCR beta chain in context. The antigen is unknown. V lost 2 bases, J lost 4 bases, and 5 bases lay in between. Germline CDR1 and CDR2: MNHNY and SVGAGI (reference sequence). This CDR3 has 13 residues. This record comes from a study of shared clonotypes between healthy human individuals. In the study overall: There were three CD4 naive, three CD4 memory, two CD8 naive and one CD8 memory plates per donor.

The study's findings and limits: Some naive CD4 clonotypes, about 5.5%, turned up in common across several donors. Estimated richness was generally greater in naive than memory subsets.

Each sorted subset replicate got 200 ng genomic DNA, 30,000 or so genomes. The data were produced by immunoSEQ multiplex PCR, yet TCRdb's version contains in-frame clones alone and is incomplete. The profile shows a few hundred thousand clones, about 96% of them singletons. The sequence derives from a man aged 25 to 40 in good health. Source material: memory CD8+ T cells sorted from blood. Subset here: CD45RO+ cells pooled with CCR7-negative TemRA cells. The chain is built from TRBV6-6 and TRBJ2-2; D not resolved. This chain's CDR3 is CASSYRPTGELFF. Here the CDR3 DNA reads TGTGCCAGCAGTTACCGCCCCACCGGGGAGCTGTTTTTT.